One sample yielded the 30 T cell receptor beta chains listed below, sequenced in a study of cytotoxic CD8 clonotypes in ibrutinib-treated CLL. The protocol was immunoSEQ multiplex PCR, while the TCRdb copy is restricted to in-frame clones and leaves out a portion. The sample holds under 300,000 clones; around 70% are singletons and the top ten take roughly 14%. The material sequenced was PBMCs, taken after 24 months of ibrutinib treatment. The receptors derive from a human donor with chronic lymphocytic leukemia.

This chain uses TRBV30 with TRBJ2-7; 9 bases agree with TRBD2. The CDR3 totals 16 residues. Germline V gene data show CDR1 as GTSNPN and CDR2 as SVGIG (reference sequence). With 2 bases clipped from V and 3 bases from J, the junction kept 11 bases outside the gene matches. DNA of the CDR3: TGTGCCTGGAGTTCCTCCTTAGCGGGGGAGATCTACGAGCAGTACTTC. This codes for CAWSSSLAGEIYEQYF. The full variable domain, its missing parts supplied by reference TRBV30 and TRBJ2-7, is SQTIHQWPATLVQPVGSPLSLECTVEGTSNPNLYWYRQAAGRGLQLLFYSVGIGQISSEVPQNLSASRPQDRQFILSSKKLLLSDSGFYLCAWSSSLAGEIYEQYFGPGTRLTVT.

A single count supports this clone. This chain connects TRBV10-3 to TRBJ1-3; tentatively, D is TRBD1 (5 bases). Germline lookup yields CDR1 ENHRY and CDR2 SYGVKD. The CDR3 spans 14 residues. Trimming shortened V by 4 bases and J by 6 bases, and 13 bases separated the two germline ends. The CDR3 region is CAISVKQEANTIYF. CDR3 nucleotides: TGTGCCATCAGTGTAAAACAGGAAGCAAACACCATATATTTT.

This sequence joins TRBV5-4 and TRBJ2-2; possible D gene TRBD1, 7 bases. Germline V lookup: CDR1 SGHNT, CDR2 YYREEE (reference sequence). CDR3 size: 16 residues. Trimming took 4 bases from V and 4 from J, leaving 17 bases between them. The CDR3 bases are TGTGCCAGCAGCCAGGGGGGAATCTCGGGCACCGGGGAGCTGTTTTTT. This gives the protein CASSQGGISGTGELFF.

The chain recombines TRBV4-2 with TRBJ2-2; no reliable D call. The length of the CDR3 is 13 residues. The V end was cut by 6 bases, the J end by 8 bases, with 13 bases between. Looked up from germline, CDR1 is LGHNA and CDR2 is YNFKEQ. The CDR3 reads CASRPTRSGELFF. The CDR3 DNA is TGTGCCAGCAGGCCAACGCGCTCGGGGGAGCTGTTTTTT.

The gene calls are TRBV6-5 and TRBJ1-5; D ambiguous. From germline, CDR1 is MNHEY and CDR2 SVGAGI. Trimming stripped 7 bases from V and 0 bases from J, with 13 bases between. The CDR3 extends over 15 amino acids. As DNA, the CDR3 is TGTGCCAGCAAAACGACCGTTAATAGCAATCAGCCCCAGCATTTT. Its translation is CASKTTVNSNQPQHF.

The genes are TRBV12-5 and TRBJ1-5; D remains unclear. The germline V gene encodes CDR1 LGHNT and CDR2 FRNRAP. V was shortened by 5 bases and J by 6 bases, with 8 bases between the two germline ends. This CDR3 spans 12 amino acids. CDR3 loop: CASGDGSQPQHF. The CDR3 bases are TGTGCTAGTGGTGACGGATCTCAGCCCCAGCATTTT.

This clone was counted a few times. The chain uses TRBV25-1 and TRBJ1-4; D is undetermined. Germline-derived CDR1 and CDR2 are MGHDK and SYGVNS. The CDR3 is made up of 12 amino acids. Between the trimmed V and J ends, which lost 6 bases and 7 bases, there was a span of 9 bases. Here the CDR3 reads CASSRNGEKLFF. The CDR3 coding sequence is TGTGCCAGCAGCAGGAACGGTGAAAAACTGTTTTTT.

The rearrangement uses TRBV14 and TRBJ1-2; 10 bases line up with TRBD1. Germline V CDR1 and CDR2: SGHDN, FVKESK. CDR3 size: 13 residues. V was clipped by 4 bases and J by 8 bases; unmatched bases: 4. The CDR3 sequence: CASSPGTGAGYTF. The DNA for the CDR3 is TGTGCCAGCAGCCCCGGGACAGGGGCCGGCTACACCTTC.

The gene calls are TRBV2 and TRBJ2-1; TRBD2 agrees at 11 bases. The CDR3 extends over 15 amino acids. Germline CDR1 and CDR2: SNHLY and FYNNEI. The trim removed 4 bases at V and 4 bases at J, leaving 3 bases unmatched. The CDR3 region has the DNA TGTGCCAGCAGTGTACGACTAGCGGGGTACAATGAGCAGTTCTTC. Its protein is CASSVRLAGYNEQFF.

V is TRBV14 and J is TRBJ1-1; D is possibly TRBD1 (6 bases). Trimming pared 2 bases from V and 3 bases from J, leaving 7 bases between. Germline-derived CDR1 and CDR2 are SGHDN and FVKESK. The CDR3 has 13 residues. In DNA form, the CDR3 reads TGTGCCAGCAGCCAACACAGGGACACTGAAGCTTTCTTT. Translating gives CASSQHRDTEAFF. The variable domain in full, with the rest retrieved from reference TRBV14 and TRBJ1-1, is EAGVTQFPSHSVIEKGQTVTLRCDPISGHDNLYWYRRVMGKEIKFLLHFVKESKQDESGMPNNRFLAERTGGTYSTLKVQPAELEDSGVYFCASSQHRDTEAFFGQGTRLTVV.

This clone came up once. The CDR3 bases are TGCGCCAGCAGCCCCTCAAGGGATGGACGTACGGTTTACGAGCAGTACTTC. Protein product: CASSPSRDGRTVYEQYF. The chain employs TRBV4-3 and TRBJ2-7, with D uncertain. The length of the CDR3 is 17 residues. Germline assignment: CDR1 LGHNA and CDR2 YSLEER. V lost 4 bases, J lost 4 bases, and 23 bases lay in between.

The V gene is TRBV11-2, the J gene TRBJ2-7; D ambiguous. There are 11 residues in the CDR3. V dropped 5 bases and J dropped 3 bases, with 5 bases sitting between them. Germline V gene sequence: CDR1 SGHAT, CDR2 FQNNGV. CDR3: CASSRVYEQYF. CDR3 in DNA: TGTGCCAGCAGCCGCGTCTACGAGCAGTACTTC.

This chain uses TRBV7-3 with TRBJ2-7, with D maybe TRBD1 (6 bases). Trimming took off 5 bases at V and 2 bases at J, with 13 bases between the two ends. There are 14 residues in the CDR3. The germline V gene has CDR1 SGHTA and CDR2 FQGTGA. CDR3 in amino acids: CASSQQQGTYEQYF. CDR3 nucleotides: TGTGCCAGCAGCCAACAGCAGGGGACCTACGAGCAGTACTTC.

The gene calls are TRBV5-1 and TRBJ1-4, with D hard to call. V was shortened by 3 bases and J by 0 bases, with 3 bases between the two germline ends. The CDR3 runs 13 residues. Germline V lookup: CDR1 SGHRS, CDR2 YFSETQ. CDR3 sequence (DNA): TGCGCCAGCAGCTCCGCAACTAATGAAAAACTGTTTTTT. This sequence encodes CASSSATNEKLFF.

This chain joins TRBV25-1 and TRBJ2-1, with D possibly being TRBD2 (6 bases). Germline CDR1 MGHDK, CDR2 SYGVNS. CDR3 length: 14 amino acids. Trimming took 9 bases from V and 6 from J, leaving 18 bases between them. The CDR3 nucleotides are TGTGCCAGTCAGCTTTGGGGAGGAAGCAATGAGCAGTTCTTC. It encodes CASQLWGGSNEQFF.

The chain couples TRBV6-6 to TRBJ2-5; D not certain. CDR1 is MNHNY, CDR2 SVGAGI, per germline (reference sequence). V lost 8 bases, J lost 1 base, and 8 bases lay in between. CDR3 length: 12 amino acids. The CDR3 region has the DNA TGTGCCAGCTCGGCCAGCCAAGAGACCCAGTACTTC. Its translation is CASSASQETQYF.

This chain joins TRBV29-1 and TRBJ2-1; 7 nucleotides agree with TRBD2. CDR3 length equals 15 residues. Germline CDR1 and CDR2: SQVTM and ANQGSEA. The trim removed 4 bases at V and 8 bases at J, leaving 14 bases unmatched. The CDR3 protein is CSVGTASGMIHEQFF. The CDR3 DNA reads TGCAGCGTTGGAACCGCTAGCGGTATGATACATGAGCAGTTCTTC.

The CDR3 DNA reads TGTGCCACCAGCCCGTTGACAGGGGGCTCCACTGAAGCTTTCTTT. This sequence encodes CATSPLTGGSTEAFF. J is TRBJ1-1 and V is TRBV15, with 10 bases identical to TRBD1. Germline values: CDR1 LNHNV, CDR2 YYDKDF (reference sequence). This CDR3 spans 15 amino acids. Trimming removed 5 bases from V and 4 bases from J; junction bases left unmatched: 7.

This clone was counted once. Here the CDR3 DNA reads TGCGCCAGCAGCTTGGTAACAGGGAATGCCTACGAGCAGTACTTC. This codes for CASSLVTGNAYEQYF. The gene calls are TRBV5-1 and TRBJ2-7; possible D gene TRBD1, 6 bases. From germline, CDR1 is SGHRS and CDR2 YFSETQ. The CDR3 is 15 residues long. Trimming removed 0 bases from V and 2 bases from J, with 12 bases in between. The variable domain in full, with the rest retrieved from reference TRBV5-1 and TRBJ2-7, is KAGVTQTPRYLIKTRGQQVTLSCSPISGHRSVSWYQQTPGQGLQFLFEYFSETQRNKGNFPGRFSGRQFSNSRSEMNVSTLELGDSALYLCASSLVTGNAYEQYFGPGTRLTVT.

About this clone itself: Other DNA sequences from this sample encode an identical CDR3 as well. The V call is TRBV18, the J call TRBJ2-7; no reliable D call. CDR3 length: 13 residues. The germline CDR1 and CDR2 sequences are KGHSH and LQKENI. Trimming left V 3 bases short and J 0 bases short, with 6 bases between. The CDR3 nucleotides are TGTGCCAGCTCACCGGCACCCTCCTACGAGCAGTACTTC. Its protein product is CASSPAPSYEQYF.

The V gene is TRBV5-1, the J gene TRBJ2-7, with D perhaps matching TRBD2 (5 bases). V was shortened by 1 base and J by 3 bases, with 11 bases between the two germline ends. This CDR3 has 14 residues. The germline V gene encodes CDR1 SGHRS and CDR2 YFSETQ. The DNA for the CDR3 is TGCGCCAGCAGCTTGTTACGTGAGGGCTACGAGCAGTACTTC. Translated: CASSLLREGYEQYF.

This clone appeared a single time. V gene TRBV27 combines with J gene TRBJ2-1, with D perhaps matching TRBD2 (5 bases). Per germline, CDR1 MNHEY and CDR2 SMNVEV (reference sequence). The CDR3 covers 15 residues. Trimming left V 7 bases short and J 5 bases short, with 18 bases between. This CDR3 is CASTPTGRMDNEQFF. The CDR3 coding sequence is TGTGCCAGCACTCCGACGGGGAGAATGGACAATGAGCAGTTCTTC.

The chain is built from TRBV7-9 and TRBJ2-7; 8 bases align to TRBD1. The germline gives CDR1 SEHNR, CDR2 FQNEAQ (reference sequence). The CDR3 runs to 14 residues. V was pared by 7 bases and J by 0 bases, with 5 bases of the junction left unmatched. As DNA, the CDR3 is TGTGCCAGCACCCGGGACAGGACCTCCTACGAGCAGTACTTC. Translation gives CASTRDRTSYEQYF.

A few counts support this clone. The chain combines TRBV5-1 with TRBJ2-5, with 7 bases identical to TRBD1. Germline V lookup: CDR1 SGHRS, CDR2 YFSETQ. The J segment lost 5 bases and the V segment lost 2 bases, leaving 6 bases of the junction unmatched. This CDR3 spans 14 amino acids. CDR3 bases: TGCGCCAGCAGCTTACATTCGACAGGGGAGACCCAGTACTTC. The encoded protein is CASSLHSTGETQYF.

CDR3 DNA sequence: TGTGCCAGCACCCCCCGCGGGAGTACCAATGAGCAGTTCTTC. The encoded protein is CASTPRGSTNEQFF. This chain links TRBV6-6 with TRBJ2-1; 7 bases line up with TRBD2. The germline V gene has CDR1 MNHNY and CDR2 SVGAGI (reference sequence). Trimming took 7 bases from V and 6 from J; bases not matched to a gene: 9. The CDR3 contains 14 residues.

This clone was counted only a few times. The chain recombines TRBV6-5 with TRBJ1-2, with 8 bases identical to TRBD1. This CDR3 has 16 residues. V lost 4 bases to trimming and J lost 1 base; unmatched junction nucleotides: 8. The germline CDR1 and CDR2 sequences are MNHEY and SVGAGI. CDR3 sequence: CASSSPRDRGNYGYTF. CDR3 DNA sequence: TGTGCCAGCAGTTCCCCCCGTGACAGGGGTAACTATGGCTACACCTTC.

In nucleotides, the CDR3 is TGTGCCAGCAGCGGGCGGGGGATGGAGAAAGCTTTCTTT. It is translated as CASSGRGMEKAFF. The genes are TRBV2 and TRBJ1-1, with D maybe TRBD1 (5 bases). This CDR3 comprises 13 residues. V was cut by 6 bases and J by 9 bases, with 17 bases left in between. Germline V gene data show CDR1 as SNHLY and CDR2 as FYNNEI.

The chain has TRBV4-3 and TRBJ2-3; 9 bases map to TRBD1. The CDR3 contains 16 residues. V lost 0 bases, J lost 5 bases, and 6 bases stayed unmatched. Germline loops: CDR1 LGHNA, CDR2 YSLEER. The CDR3 region is CASSQDRDREVDTQYF. The CDR3 DNA sequence: TGCGCCAGCAGCCAAGACCGGGACAGGGAGGTAGATACGCAGTATTTT.

CDR3 sequence reads: CAWSNGGFTESTDTQYF. The DNA of the CDR3 is TGTGCCTGGAGCAACGGAGGGTTCACGGAAAGCACAGATACGCAGTATTTT. This rearrangement joins TRBV30 to TRBJ2-3, with D tentatively TRBD2 (6 bases). Between the trimmed V and J ends, which lost 3 bases and 0 bases, there was a span of 19 bases. Germline CDR1 is GTSNPN and CDR2 is SVGIG (reference sequence). The CDR3 totals 17 residues. Complete variable domain (other parts from reference TRBV30 and TRBJ2-3): SQTIHQWPATLVQPVGSPLSLECTVEGTSNPNLYWYRQAAGRGLQLLFYSVGIGQISSEVPQNLSASRPQDRQFILSSKKLLLSDSGFYLCAWSNGGFTESTDTQYFGPGTRLTVL.

The rearrangement uses TRBV29-1 and TRBJ2-3; D gene uncertain. The germline gives CDR1 SQVTM, CDR2 ANQGSEA. Trimming took 2 bases from V and 4 from J, leaving 19 bases between them. The CDR3 is 16 residues long. CDR3 sequence (DNA): TGCAGCGTTGAATGGTCGGCCCCACCCCGTGCAGATACGCAGTATTTT. This translates into CSVEWSAPPRADTQYF.